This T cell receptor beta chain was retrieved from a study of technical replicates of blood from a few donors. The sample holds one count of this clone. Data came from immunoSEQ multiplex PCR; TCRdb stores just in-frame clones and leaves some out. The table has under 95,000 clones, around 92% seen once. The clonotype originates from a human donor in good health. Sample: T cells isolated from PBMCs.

The CDR3 region is CASSSVAAAYNEQFF. CDR3 in DNA: TGTGCCAGCAGCTCGGTAGCGGCAGCCTACAATGAGCAGTTCTTC. The chain joins TRBV11-2 to TRBJ2-1, with a possible D match to TRBD2 (6 bases). Trimming shortened V by 4 bases and J by 2 bases, and 12 bases separated the two germline ends. CDR1 is SGHAT and CDR2 is FQNNGV in the germline V gene. There are 15 residues in the CDR3.